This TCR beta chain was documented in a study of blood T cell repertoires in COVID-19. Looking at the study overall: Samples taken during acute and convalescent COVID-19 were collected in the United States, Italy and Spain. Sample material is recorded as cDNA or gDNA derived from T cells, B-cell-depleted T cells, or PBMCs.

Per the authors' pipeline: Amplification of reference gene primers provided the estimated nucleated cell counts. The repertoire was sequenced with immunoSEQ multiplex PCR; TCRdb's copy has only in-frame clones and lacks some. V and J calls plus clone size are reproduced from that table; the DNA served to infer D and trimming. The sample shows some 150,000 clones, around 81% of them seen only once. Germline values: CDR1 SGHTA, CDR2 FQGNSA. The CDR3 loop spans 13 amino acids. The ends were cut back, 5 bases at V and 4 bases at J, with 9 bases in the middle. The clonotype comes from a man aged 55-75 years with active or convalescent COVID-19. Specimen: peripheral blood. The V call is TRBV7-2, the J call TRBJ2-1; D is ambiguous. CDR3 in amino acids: CASSPRVYNEQFF. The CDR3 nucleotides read TGTGCCAGCAGCCCCCGGGTATACAATGAGCAGTTCTTC.